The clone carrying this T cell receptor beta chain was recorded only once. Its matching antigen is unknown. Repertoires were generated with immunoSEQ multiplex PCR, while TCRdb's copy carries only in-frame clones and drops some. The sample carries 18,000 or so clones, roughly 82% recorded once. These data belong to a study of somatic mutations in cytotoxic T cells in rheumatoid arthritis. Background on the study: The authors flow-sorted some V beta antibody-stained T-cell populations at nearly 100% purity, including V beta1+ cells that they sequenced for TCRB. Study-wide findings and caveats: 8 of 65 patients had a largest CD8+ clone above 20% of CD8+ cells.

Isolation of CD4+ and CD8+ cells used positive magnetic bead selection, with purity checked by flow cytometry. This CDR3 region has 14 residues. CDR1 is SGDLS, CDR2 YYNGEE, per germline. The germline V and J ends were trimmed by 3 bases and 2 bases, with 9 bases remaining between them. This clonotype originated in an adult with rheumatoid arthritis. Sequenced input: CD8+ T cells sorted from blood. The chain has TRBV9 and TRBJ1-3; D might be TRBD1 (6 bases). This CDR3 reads CASSDGQTGNTIYF. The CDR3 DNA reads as TGTGCCAGCAGCGATGGACAGACTGGAAACACCATATATTTT.